This TCR beta chain emerged from a study of T cell clusters in autoimmune cytopenias. This CDR3 comprises 13 residues. Germline CDR1 SGHDT, CDR2 YYEEEE. TRB amplification used approximately 250 ng of peripheral blood genomic DNA. TRB was amplified by touch-down multiplex PCR, primer pools A and B combined. Each CDR3 protein gets one entry in TCRdb, which reprocessed the multiplex PCR reads and gives no DNA. The table for this sample gives a few thousand distinct CDR3 sequences. The data were also submitted as part of a second study, on T cell repertoires in aging, cancer and after chemotherapy.

The material sequenced was peripheral blood. The chain employs TRBV5-6 and TRBJ1-2; TCRdb's D call, TRBD1, is unchecked because there is no DNA. This clonotype was obtained from a human donor in good health. CDR3: CASSLGQANGYTF.